Sequencing of this T cell receptor beta chain was carried out in a study of CD8+ T cells in alopecia areata. This clone was picked up a small number of times. Its cognate antigen is unknown. The CDR3 consists of 14 residues. V was pared by 2 bases and J by 2 bases, with 3 bases of the junction left unmatched. In germline, CDR1 is SGHRS, CDR2 YFSETQ. Overall study findings and caveats: Across lesional scalp, and particularly alopecia totalis/universalis, clonality surpassed that of normal scalp. In patients, TCRs were shared less clearly than in mice, and HLA may possibly be involved. Among the cells sequenced in scalp samples are also the resident alphabeta T cells of normal skin.

Sorting of CD4+ and CD8+ T cells was performed on PBMCs. Investigators isolated RNA and reverse transcribed it into cDNA to act as the sequencing template. Here immunoSEQ multiplex PCR was the method, and the copy in TCRdb shows in-frame clones only, minus some. The table has 150,000 to 200,000 clones, roughly 60% seen once; the top ten hold 4.5% to 5%. The sample taken for sequencing was CD4+ T cells sorted from blood. The genes are TRBV5-1 and TRBJ2-5; TRBD1 agrees at 7 bases. The TCR comes from a human donor in good health. CDR3: CASSFTTGQETQYF. The DNA of the CDR3 is TGCGCCAGCAGCTTCACGACAGGGCAAGAGACCCAGTACTTC.